The rows below give T cell receptor beta chains drawn from one sample of a study of cytomegalovirus exposure and HLA in healthy donors. TCRdb's copy holds only in-frame clones and misses some; the assay was immunoSEQ multiplex PCR. The sample carries around 250,000 clones, roughly 90% recorded once. Specimen: PBMCs. The source is a woman aged 18-29 years in good health and CMV-seronegative. Both conserved end residues are part of each CDR3. D genes are given only for firm matches. The size entry is marked missing in some rows and otherwise reads once, few, many or a size class.

TRBV4-1	TRBD2	-	TRBJ2-3	CASSLGLAGASTDTQYF	TGCGCCAGCAGCCTGGGACTAGCGGGGGCTAGCACAGATACGCAGTATTTT
TRBV6-5	TRBD1	-	TRBJ1-2	CASSRDRVVGYTF	TGTGCCAGCAGTCGGGACAGGGTAGTTGGCTACACCTTC
TRBV6-5	-	-	TRBJ2-3	CASSYGGRADTQYF	TGTGCCAGCAGTTACGGCGGCAGGGCAGATACGCAGTATTTT
TRBV19	-	-	TRBJ1-5	CASSIGLGGQPQHF	TGTGCCAGTAGTATCGGTCTTGGCGGTCAGCCCCAGCATTTT
TRBV5-6	-	few	TRBJ2-2	CASPRSGLNVGELFF	TGTGCCAGCCCACGAAGCGGCCTTAATGTCGGGGAGCTGTTTTTT
TRBV28	TRBD1	-	TRBJ2-5	CASGDRVETQYF	TGTGCCAGCGGGGACAGGGTTGAGACCCAGTACTTC
TRBV4-2	-	-	TRBJ2-3	CASSQDSLDGADTQYF	TGTGCCAGCAGCCAAGACTCACTAGATGGAGCAGATACGCAGTATTTT
TRBV28	-	-	TRBJ1-2	CASSSGVYYGYTF	TGTGCCAGCAGTTCGGGGGTATACTATGGCTACACCTTC
TRBV9	-	-	TRBJ1-3	CASSGDRWLSGNTIYF	TGTGCCAGCAGCGGCGACAGGTGGCTATCTGGAAACACCATATATTTT
TRBV7-2	TRBD2	-	TRBJ2-1	CASSLAGSGGIYNEQFF	TGTGCCAGCAGCTTAGCGGGGAGCGGGGGGATCTACAATGAGCAGTTCTTC
TRBV4-3	-	-	TRBJ2-5	CASSQDGRGWETQYF	TGCGCCAGCAGCCAAGATGGACGGGGTTGGGAGACCCAGTACTTC
TRBV28	TRBD1	-	TRBJ1-5	CASSWTGGSNQPQHF	TGTGCCAGCAGCTGGACAGGAGGAAGCAATCAGCCCCAGCATTTT
TRBV11-2	-	-	TRBJ1-1	CASNRGTGTEAFF	TGTGCCAGCAATAGAGGCACCGGCACTGAAGCTTTCTTT
TRBV15	-	-	TRBJ1-1	CATSRARDTEAFF	TGTGCCACCAGCAGGGCGAGGGACACTGAAGCTTTCTTT
TRBV5-1	-	-	TRBJ2-1	CASSSLDGDNEQFF	TGCGCCAGCAGCAGTTTAGACGGGGACAATGAGCAGTTCTTC
TRBV7-9	TRBD1	-	TRBJ2-7	CASSFPGQGLHEQYF	TGTGCCAGCAGCTTCCCCGGACAGGGCTTACACGAGCAGTACTTC